These T cell receptor beta chains were read from a single sample in a study of T cells in Graves' hyperthyroidism and ophthalmopathy. TCRdb re-called the multiplex PCR reads with MiXCR, one entry per CDR3 protein. The sample has about 560,000 distinct CDR3 sequences; around 15% are singletons. Specimen: blood. These receptors came from a woman younger than 35 with Graves' hyperthyroidism. Each CDR3 is given with its conserved first and last residue. D genes are given only for firm matches. Where a row states a size, it is once, few, many or the class of an expanded clone; other rows omit it.

j_gene | abundance | d_gene | len | v_gene | CDR3aa | CDR3nt
TRBJ2-1 | many | TRBD2 | 19 | TRBV28 | CASSLVRASGRASYNEQFF | TGTGCCAGCAGTTTAGTTCGGGCTAGCGGGAGGGCCTCCTACAATGAGCAGTTCTTC
TRBJ2-7 | many | TRBD2 | 16 | TRBV2 | CASSETRLAETHEQYF | TGTGCCAGCAGTGAAACTCGACTAGCGGAGACCCACGAGCAGTACTTC
TRBJ2-1 | many | TRBD1 | 14 | TRBV13 | CASQTDRAGNEQFF | TGTGCCAGCCAAACTGACAGGGCAGGGAATGAGCAGTTCTTC
TRBJ2-5 | NA | TRBD2 | 14 | TRBV10-2 | CASKLAGGQETQYF | TGCGCCAGCAAGTTGGCGGGAGGCCAAGAGACCCAGTACTTC
TRBJ2-3 | many | TRBD2 | 16 | TRBV12-3/TRBV12-4 | CASSSLAGDSTDTQYF | TGTGCCAGCAGTTCACTAGCGGGAGATAGCACAGATACGCAGTATTTT
TRBJ1-2 | many | NA | 16 | TRBV20-1 | CSARELSLMDHYGYTF | TGCAGTGCTAGAGAGCTCTCCTTGATGGACCACTATGGCTACACCTTC
TRBJ1-1 | many | NA | 14 | TRBV10-3 | CAISVSIMNTEAFF | TGTGCCATCAGTGTATCAATTATGAACACTGAAGCTTTCTTT
TRBJ2-5 | once | TRBD1 | 16 | TRBV4-3 | CASSQDFSGGGETQYF | TGCGCCAGCAGCCAAGATTTTTCAGGGGGCGGGGAGACCCAGTACTTC
TRBJ1-6 | NA | NA | 14 | TRBV28 | CASSGGAYNSPLHF | TGTGCCAGCAGTGGGGGCGCCTATAATTCACCCCTCCACTTT
TRBJ2-5 | few | TRBD2 | 14 | TRBV5-1 | CASSLGTREETQYF | TGCGCCAGCAGCTTGGGGACTAGGGAAGAGACCCAGTACTTC
TRBJ1-2 | few | NA | 14 | TRBV2 | CASSEDWGPHGYTF | TGTGCCAGCAGTGAAGATTGGGGACCTCATGGCTACACCTTC
TRBJ2-7 | many | TRBD1 | 12 | TRBV30 | CAWRATGQEQYF | TGTGCCTGGAGGGCGACAGGGCAAGAGCAGTACTTC
TRBJ2-2 | NA | NA | 18 | TRBV28 | CASRSKGVRATNTGELFF | TGTGCCAGCAGATCAAAGGGGGTCCGGGCAACGAACACCGGGGAGCTGTTTTTT
TRBJ2-3 | NA | TRBD1 | 15 | TRBV6-1 | CASSSPGQGPDTQYF | TGTGCCAGCAGTTCCCCGGGACAGGGGCCAGATACGCAGTATTTT
TRBJ1-4 | NA | NA | 13 | TRBV19 | CASSIWGAEKLFF | TGTGCCAGTAGTATATGGGGGGCGGAAAAACTGTTTTTT
TRBJ2-7 | few | NA | 14 | TRBV20-1 | CSARGQLGEYEQYF | TGCAGTGCTCGTGGGCAGCTCGGGGAATACGAGCAGTACTTC
TRBJ2-5 | few | TRBD2 | 16 | TRBV11-2 | CASSFVTSGYQETQYF | TGTGCCAGCAGCTTTGTGACTAGCGGCTACCAAGAGACCCAGTACTTC
TRBJ2-5 | few | NA | 16 | TRBV6-2/TRBV6-3 | CASSSTPKEGDETQYF | TGTGCCAGCAGTTCTACCCCCAAAGAAGGTGATGAGACCCAGTACTTC
TRBJ1-2 | many | TRBD1 | 16 | TRBV5-8 | CASSSQLGDSYYGYTF | TGTGCCAGCAGCTCACAACTCGGGGACAGCTACTATGGCTACACCTTC
TRBJ1-1 | many | TRBD1 | 14 | TRBV12-3/TRBV12-4 | CASSLDRENTEAFF | TGTGCCAGCAGTTTGGACAGGGAGAACACTGAAGCTTTCTTT
TRBJ2-1 | NA | NA | 8 | TRBV12-3/TRBV12-4 | CASSPQFF | TGTGCCAGCAGTCCGCAGTTCTTC
TRBJ2-4 | NA | NA | 15 | TRBV29-1 | CSVRTRLVVGNIQYF | TGCAGCGTCAGGACAAGACTCGTTGTGGGAAACATTCAGTACTTC
TRBJ1-2 | few | TRBD1 | 15 | TRBV20-1 | CSARATTGTQGGYTF | TGCAGTGCTAGAGCCACGACAGGGACTCAGGGTGGCTACACCTTC
TRBJ2-5 | many | NA | 12 | TRBV7-2 | CASSLLPGTQYF | TGTGCCAGCAGCCTTTTACCCGGGACCCAGTACTTC
TRBJ2-5 | few | TRBD1 | 14 | TRBV2 | CASREDRGRETQYF | TGTGCCAGCAGAGAAGACAGGGGGCGAGAGACCCAGTACTTC
TRBJ2-5 | many | TRBD2 | 15 | TRBV6-2/TRBV6-3 | CASNEGLAGAETQYF | TGTGCCAGCAACGAGGGACTAGCGGGAGCAGAGACCCAGTACTTC
TRBJ1-6 | few | TRBD1 | 14 | TRBV28 | CASSLGQGGSPLHF | TGTGCCAGCAGTCTGGGACAGGGAGGCTCACCCCTCCACTTT
TRBJ1-2 | few | NA | 16 | TRBV3-1 | CASSQGGPGALGGYTF | TGTGCCAGCAGCCAAGGGGGGCCGGGGGCATTAGGTGGCTACACCTTC
TRBJ2-5 | many | NA | 13 | TRBV30 | CAWSGAGEETQYF | TGTGCCTGGAGTGGAGCGGGTGAAGAGACCCAGTACTTC
TRBJ1-2 | NA | NA | 15 | TRBV6-1 | CASSERAEFNYGYTF | TGTGCCAGCAGTGAAAGGGCAGAATTTAACTATGGCTACACCTTC
TRBJ2-1 | many | NA | 13 | TRBV7-2 | CASSLPLVYEQFF | TGTGCCAGCAGCTTGCCCCTAGTCTATGAGCAGTTCTTC
TRBJ2-1 | NA | TRBD1 | 11 | TRBV29-1 | CSVVTGGLEFF | TGCAGCGTCGTTACAGGGGGTTTGGAGTTCTTC
TRBJ2-3 | few | TRBD2 | 16 | TRBV9 | CASSARAGEITDTQYF | TGTGCCAGCAGCGCGAGAGCGGGGGAGATCACAGATACGCAGTATTTT
TRBJ2-7 | many | NA | 12 | TRBV5-5 | CASSLDIYEQYF | TGTGCCAGCAGCTTGGACATCTACGAGCAGTACTTC
TRBJ2-1 | NA | NA | 14 | TRBV7-8 | CASSAGGTYNEQFF | TGTGCCAGCAGCGCAGGCGGCACCTACAATGAGCAGTTCTTC
TRBJ2-3 | NA | TRBD2 | 15 | TRBV7-3 | CASSSSGGPSDTQYF | TGTGCCAGCAGCTCAAGCGGGGGGCCTTCAGATACGCAGTATTTT
TRBJ2-7 | NA | TRBD2 | 20 | TRBV13 | CASSSRGLAGGESSYNEQYF | TGTGCCAGCAGCTCCAGGGGCCTAGCGGGGGGGGAGAGCTCCTACAATGAGCAGTACTTC
TRBJ2-5 | many | TRBD2 | 17 | TRBV11-2 | CASSLDWTSGGDETQYF | TGTGCCAGCAGCTTAGATTGGACTAGCGGGGGGGATGAGACCCAGTACTTC
TRBJ2-3 | NA | NA | 14 | TRBV5-1 | CASSLAVGEDTQYF | TGCGCCAGCAGCTTGGCCGTGGGGGAAGATACGCAGTATTTT
TRBJ2-2 | few | NA | 14 | TRBV6-4 | CASSASENTGELFF | TGTGCCAGCAGTGCTAGCGAGAACACCGGGGAGCTGTTTTTT
TRBJ2-1 | many | NA | 16 | TRBV6-1 | CASSEALGVIYNEQFF | TGTGCCAGCAGTGAAGCGCTTGGCGTTATTTACAATGAGCAGTTCTTC
TRBJ2-7 | many | NA | 12 | TRBV5-6 | CASSFGAYEQYF | TGTGCCAGCAGCTTCGGGGCCTACGAGCAGTACTTC
TRBJ1-2 | few | TRBD1 | 16 | TRBV20-1 | CSARPVDRGSVYGYTF | TGCAGTGCTCGACCAGTGGACAGGGGATCAGTCTATGGCTACACCTTC
TRBJ1-6 | few | NA | 15 | TRBV20-1 | CSARESTRGNSPLHF | TGCAGTGCTAGAGAGTCGACGCGTGGGAATTCACCCCTCCACTTT
TRBJ1-5 | few | TRBD1 | 13 | TRBV6-1 | CASRDRWDQPQHF | TGTGCCAGCAGGGACAGGTGGGATCAGCCCCAGCATTTT